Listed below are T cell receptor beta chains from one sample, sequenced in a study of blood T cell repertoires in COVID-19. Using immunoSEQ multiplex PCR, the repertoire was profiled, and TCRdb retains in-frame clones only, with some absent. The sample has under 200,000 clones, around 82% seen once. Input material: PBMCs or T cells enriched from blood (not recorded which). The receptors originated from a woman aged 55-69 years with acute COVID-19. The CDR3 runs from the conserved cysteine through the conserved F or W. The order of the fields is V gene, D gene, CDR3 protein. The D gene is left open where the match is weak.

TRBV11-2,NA,CASSSSRFRQFF
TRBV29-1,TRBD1,CSAHRGNTEAFF
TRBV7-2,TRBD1,CASSLGTGFRGETQYF
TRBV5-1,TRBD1,CASSLAGQIRTNYGYTF
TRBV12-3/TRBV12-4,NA,CASSLALDSPLHF
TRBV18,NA,CASSPLDNTGELFF
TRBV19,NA,CASNPPGGAYGYTF
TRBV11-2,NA,CASSSPQLYGYTF
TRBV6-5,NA,CASSLENSNQPQHF
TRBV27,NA,CASSTGVFQETQYF
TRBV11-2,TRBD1,CASSLLQGDGYTF
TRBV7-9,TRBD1,CASSLAVTGGREGGYTF
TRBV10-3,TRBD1,CAAGTGGLGYGYTF
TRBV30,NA,CAWKTPGLGDGYTF
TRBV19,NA,CASSPSTANYGYTF
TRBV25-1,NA,CASSMPGRGTEAFF
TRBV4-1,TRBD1,CASSQAPGQTNTGELFF
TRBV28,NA,CASTVSGSNQPQHF
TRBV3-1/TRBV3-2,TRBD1,CASSQAGQGAEQYF
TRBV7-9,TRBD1,CASSSRTGGGYTF
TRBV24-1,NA,CATSPSSLEQFF
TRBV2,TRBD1,CASRIDRAEETQYF
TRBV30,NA,CAWSIRVDSPLHF
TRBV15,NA,CATSRDGAQNNSPLHF
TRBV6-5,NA,CASRQRSIQYF
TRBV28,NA,CASTPGVAPKPQHF
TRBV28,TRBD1,CASNERVRGLYGYTF
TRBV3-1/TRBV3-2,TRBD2,CASSQETSEIQETQYF
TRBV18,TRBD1,CASSPLGRGQSGNTIYF
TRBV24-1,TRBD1,CATSDLTGAGELFF
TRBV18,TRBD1,CASSPGFGQGGEKLFF
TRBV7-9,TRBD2,CASSSHPTSGENEQFF
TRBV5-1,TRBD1,CASSPDDRGRKELFF
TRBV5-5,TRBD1,CASSLGIDGTGIKLSGYTF
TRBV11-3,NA,CANSNGGQETQYF
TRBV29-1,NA,CSVEDLHGENGYTF
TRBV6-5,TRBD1,CASRGTGPMETQYF
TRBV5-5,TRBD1,CASSLTPGQGANTEAFF
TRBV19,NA,CASSPRAPTNGLYGYTF
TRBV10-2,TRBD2,CASSDGGGSGSRYF
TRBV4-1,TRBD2,CASSQDPAGGDEQYF
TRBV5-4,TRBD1,CASSLPPGTEYGYTF
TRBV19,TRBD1,CASRQTGIGQTQYF
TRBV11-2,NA,CASSLGTGRGNTEAFF
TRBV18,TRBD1,CASSPPAGGTTNEKLFF
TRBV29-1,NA,CSVETDRNTEAFF
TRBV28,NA,CASSSPGGATNEKLFF
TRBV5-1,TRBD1,CASSGTGAHEQFF
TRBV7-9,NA,CAFSSYNEQFF
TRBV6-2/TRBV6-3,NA,CASSYSRRGYPHSGANVLTF
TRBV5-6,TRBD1,CASGGQGPTGELFF